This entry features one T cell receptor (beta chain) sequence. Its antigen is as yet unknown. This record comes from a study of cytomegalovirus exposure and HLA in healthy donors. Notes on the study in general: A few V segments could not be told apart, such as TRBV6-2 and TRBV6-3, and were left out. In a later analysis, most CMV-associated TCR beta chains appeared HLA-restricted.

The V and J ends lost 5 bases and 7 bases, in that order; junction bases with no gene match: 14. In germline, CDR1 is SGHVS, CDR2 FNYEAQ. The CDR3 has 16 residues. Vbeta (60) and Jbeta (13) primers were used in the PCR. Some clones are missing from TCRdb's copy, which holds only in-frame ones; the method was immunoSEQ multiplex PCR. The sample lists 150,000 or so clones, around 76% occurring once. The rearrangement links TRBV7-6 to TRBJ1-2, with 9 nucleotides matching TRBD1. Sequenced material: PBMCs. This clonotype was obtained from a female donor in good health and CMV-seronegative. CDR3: CASSPGQDRGLGGYTF. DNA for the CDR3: TGTGCCAGCAGCCCTGGGCAGGACAGGGGTTTGGGTGGCTACACCTTC. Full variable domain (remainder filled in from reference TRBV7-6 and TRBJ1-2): GAGVSQSPRYKVTKRGQDVALRCDPISGHVSLYWYRQALGQGPEFLTYFNYEAQQDKSGLPNDRFSAERPEGSISTLTIQRTEQRDSAMYRCASSPGQDRGLGGYTFGSGTRLTVV.